This T cell receptor beta chain was retrieved from a study of blood T cell repertoires in COVID-19 (dated by TCRdb to 2020 to 2021). Regarding the study in general: Collaborator samples came from the United States, Italy and Spain and covered acute and convalescent phases of COVID-19. Samples were obtained from the ongoing ImmuneRACE study (first 160 participants) and from some 1,200 subjects provided by 6 global collaborators. The repertoires were released in a freely available public database meant as a resource for research on the immune response to SARS-CoV-2. The prospective study material was composed of cDNA or gDNA derived from T cells, B-cell-depleted T cells, or PBMCs. Nearly every sample came with metadata listing a de-identified subject ID, COVID-19 status, age in years and sex. Deeply sampled blood TCRbeta repertoires from subjects exposed to, actively infected with, or recovered from COVID-19 were included in the dataset. HLA class I and class II types, where available, came from metadata supplied by the sample provider rather than from assay-based typing.

According to the germline V gene (reference sequence), CDR1 reads MNHEY and CDR2 reads SMNVEV. Trimming takes 4 bases from V and 2 bases from J, and the germline ends sit 14 bases apart. The CDR3 holds 15 amino acids from the cysteine to the phenylalanine. Kept here is only the CDR3 DNA, which spans 45 bases and is read in frame from base 1. The collaborating institutions used their own protocols to collect whole blood in K2EDTA tubes. For TCRbeta analysis, collaborator samples were shipped as frozen whole blood, as isolated PBMCs, or as DNA extracted from either sample type. TCRbeta CDR3 regions were amplified from genomic DNA using the immunoSEQ Assay, a bias-controlled multiplex PCR. As for how the authors treated the data: The number of nucleated cells in each sample was estimated from the amplification of reference gene primers within the assay. To quantify the absolute abundance of each unique TCRbeta CDR3 rearrangement, sequence reads were collapsed and filtered. For each sample, productive Simpson clonality was calculated as the square root of Simpson's diversity index across productive rearrangements. TCRdb retrieved this table from immuneACCESS and kept in-frame rearrangements only. Not all clones are present; in checked studies, unresolved V genes account for under half, and no reason is known for the remainder. The V and J calls and the clone size are those of that table, but D and trimming were determined from the DNA. Here the sample has 35,000 to 45,000 clones; around 85% occur a single time. 4.5% to 6.5% of the sample rests with the top ten.

On this clone itself: It lacks a known antigen. Base qualities are missing; no much larger clone stands one base away.

The research as a whole found: The quantity of clinical and demographic metadata differed by source and by participant and was supplied without curation.

The TCR was taken from a man in his forties with active COVID-19. In this chain, TRBV27 is recombined with TRBJ1-2; TRBD1 is possibly the D segment (6 matching bases). Sequencing was carried out using peripheral blood. The nucleotide sequence is given as TGTGCCAGCAGTTCAATGGGTACAGGGAACTATGGCTACACCTTC. This gives the protein CASSSMGTGNYGYTF.